Included here is one T cell receptor (beta chain) sequence, with context. These data originate in a study of blood T cells in healthy people across ages. Combining a sample-barcoded 5' primer with a J-beta primer mix, a second PCR ran for roughly 7 to 11 cycles. TCRdb itself ran the 5' RACE reads through MiXCR, one entry per CDR3 protein. The table shows 1.8 million or so distinct CDR3 sequences, with roughly two fifths occurring only once. Unmatched junction bases numbered 3, after V lost 0 bases and J lost 4 bases. This CDR3 region has 15 residues. Per germline, CDR1 SGHRS and CDR2 YFSETQ. V gene TRBV5-1 combines with J gene TRBJ2-7, with TRBD2 identical over 11 bases. Sequencing used blood. The TCR was taken from a human donor in good health. The CDR3 loop is CASSLVVAGGYEQYF. The CDR3 region has the DNA TGCGCCAGCAGCTTGGTGGTAGCGGGGGGGTACGAGCAGTACTTC.